The next 2 T cell receptor beta chains were all read from a single sample in a study of blood T cells in healthy people across ages. A second roughly 7 to 12 cycle PCR used barcoded and J-beta primers. TCRdb re-called the 5' RACE reads through MiXCR, storing one row per CDR3 protein. The data contain around 1,800,000 distinct CDR3 sequences, more than 35% of them singletons. Sequenced sample: blood. The source of these receptors is a human donor in good health.

CDR3 DNA sequence: TGCGCCAGCAGGGAGTTGATGAGGGGCGAAACTGAAGCTTTCTTT. Its translation is CASRELMRGETEAFF. This chain uses TRBV5-1 with TRBJ1-1; maybe TRBD1 (5 bases). The CDR3 length is 15 residues. Germline CDR1 is SGHRS and CDR2 is YFSETQ. V dropped 5 bases and J dropped 5 bases, with 19 bases sitting between them. Combining the CDR3 with reference TRBV5-1 and TRBJ1-1 gives the whole variable domain KAGVTQTPRYLIKTRGQQVTLSCSPISGHRSVSWYQQTPGQGLQFLFEYFSETQRNKGNFPGRFSGRQFSNSRSEMNVSTLELGDSALYLCASRELMRGETEAFFGQGTRLTVV.

This clonotype was counted only a few times. The chain uses TRBV7-2 and TRBJ1-2; 9 bases align to TRBD1. Trimming at V came to 5 bases and at J to 5 bases, leaving 9 bases not matched to a gene. CDR1 is SGHTA and CDR2 is FQGNSA in the germline V gene. CDR3 length: 15 amino acids. The CDR3 nucleotides are TGTGCCAGCAGCGCATCACCGGGACAGGGATATGGCTACACCTTC. Amino acids: CASSASPGQGYGYTF. Supplemented by reference TRBV7-2 and TRBJ1-2, the full variable domain reads GAGVSQSPSNKVTEKGKDVELRCDPISGHTALYWYRQSLGQGLEFLIYFQGNSAPDKSGLPSDRFSAERTGGSVSTLTIQRTQQEDSAVYLCASSASPGQGYGYTFGSGTRLTVV.